These T cell receptor beta chains were read from a single sample in a study of blood T cell repertoires in COVID-19. Sequencing was performed with immunoSEQ multiplex PCR; in TCRdb, only in-frame clones are kept and a portion is missing. The sample lists some 64,000 clones, 65% to 85% occurring once. The sequencing sample was made of peripheral blood. These receptors originate from an elderly man with active or convalescent COVID-19. Each CDR3 is given with its conserved first and last residue. A D gene is named only where the DNA matches it firmly. Where a row states a size, it is once, few, many or the class of an expanded clone; other rows omit it.

v_gene: TRBV27
abundance: -
d_gene: TRBD1
j_gene: TRBJ2-5
len: 15
CDR3nt: TGTGCCAGCAGTCAAAGTCCAGGGGGTACGGGGACCCAGTACTTC
CDR3aa: CASSQSPGGTGTQYF

v_gene: TRBV20-1
abundance: -
d_gene: -
j_gene: TRBJ1-2
len: 15
CDR3nt: TGCAGTGCTAGTGACCCGGCCAAGGCAGGGGATGGCTACACCTTC
CDR3aa: CSASDPAKAGDGYTF

v_gene: TRBV6-5
abundance: -
d_gene: TRBD2
j_gene: TRBJ2-7
len: 13
CDR3nt: TGTGCCAGCTCAAGACTAGCGGGAGACCCTCAGTACTTC
CDR3aa: CASSRLAGDPQYF

v_gene: TRBV20-1
abundance: -
d_gene: -
j_gene: TRBJ1-1
len: 15
CDR3nt: TGCAGTGCTAGTGCATGGGAGAATTCGAACACTGAAGCTTTCTTT
CDR3aa: CSASAWENSNTEAFF

v_gene: TRBV6-4
abundance: few
d_gene: -
j_gene: TRBJ2-3
len: 17
CDR3nt: TGTGCCAGCAGTCGAGCCCCGACAGGCCAGTGGGGGGATACGCAGTATTTT
CDR3aa: CASSRAPTGQWGDTQYF

v_gene: TRBV7-3
abundance: -
d_gene: TRBD2
j_gene: TRBJ2-1
len: 20
CDR3nt: TGTGCCAGCAGCACCCACAGCGGGGGTCTTTTAGGGAATTGGGGGAGTGAGCAGTTCTTC
CDR3aa: CASSTHSGGLLGNWGSEQFF

v_gene: TRBV7-3
abundance: -
d_gene: TRBD2
j_gene: TRBJ2-1
len: 16
CDR3nt: TGTGCCAGCAGCAGCCAAGCGGGAGGGTTTTACAATGAGCAGTTCTTC
CDR3aa: CASSSQAGGFYNEQFF

v_gene: TRBV19
abundance: -
d_gene: TRBD1
j_gene: TRBJ1-3
len: 16
CDR3nt: TGTGCCAGTAGAGAGACAGGGCAGAGCTCTGGAAACACCATATATTTT
CDR3aa: CASRETGQSSGNTIYF

v_gene: TRBV27
abundance: few
d_gene: -
j_gene: TRBJ1-1
len: 14
CDR3nt: TGTGCCAGCAGTTTCGCAGGCTCGAACACTGAAGCTTTCTTT
CDR3aa: CASSFAGSNTEAFF

v_gene: TRBV7-2
abundance: -
d_gene: TRBD1
j_gene: TRBJ2-5
len: 16
CDR3nt: TGTGCCAGCAGCTTTATCACGGGACAGGGCCAAGAGACCCAGTACTTC
CDR3aa: CASSFITGQGQETQYF

v_gene: TRBV30
abundance: -
d_gene: TRBD2
j_gene: TRBJ2-1
len: 15
CDR3nt: TGTGCCTGGAGTACAACTAGCGGGAGGGCCTATGAGCAGTTCTTC
CDR3aa: CAWSTTSGRAYEQFF

v_gene: TRBV7-9
abundance: -
d_gene: TRBD1
j_gene: TRBJ2-7
len: 15
CDR3nt: TGTGCCAGCAGCGAAGAGACAGGGGGCTTTTCAGAGCAGTACTTC
CDR3aa: CASSEETGGFSEQYF

v_gene: TRBV20-1
abundance: -
d_gene: -
j_gene: TRBJ2-1
len: 11
CDR3nt: TGCAGTGCTAGAACGGTGCGCGAGCAGTTCTTC
CDR3aa: CSARTVREQFF

v_gene: TRBV5-1
abundance: once
d_gene: TRBD1
j_gene: TRBJ1-1
len: 16
CDR3nt: TGCGCCAGCAGCTTTACAGGGGGAGTTATGAACACTGAAGCTTTCTTT
CDR3aa: CASSFTGGVMNTEAFF

v_gene: TRBV28
abundance: -
d_gene: TRBD2
j_gene: TRBJ2-2
len: 16
CDR3nt: TGTGCCAGCAGTTTCAGCGGGAGGGGCGACACCGGGGAGCTGTTTTTT
CDR3aa: CASSFSGRGDTGELFF

v_gene: TRBV11-3
abundance: -
d_gene: TRBD1
j_gene: TRBJ2-5
len: 15
CDR3nt: TGTGCCAGCAGCATAAACACAGGGGACCAAGAGACCCAGTACTTC
CDR3aa: CASSINTGDQETQYF

v_gene: TRBV5-4
abundance: few
d_gene: -
j_gene: TRBJ2-2
len: 14
CDR3nt: TGTGCCAGCAACCTGGGACAACGCACCGGGGAGCTGTTTTTT
CDR3aa: CASNLGQRTGELFF

v_gene: TRBV9
abundance: -
d_gene: TRBD1
j_gene: TRBJ1-6
len: 16
CDR3nt: TGTGCCAGCAGCGCCCGGGACAGCGCTTTTAATTCACCCCTCCACTTT
CDR3aa: CASSARDSAFNSPLHF

v_gene: TRBV7-2
abundance: -
d_gene: TRBD2
j_gene: TRBJ2-1
len: 17
CDR3nt: TGTGCCAGCAGTTTGAGACTAGCGGGGTTCTCCTACAATGAGCAGTTCTTC
CDR3aa: CASSLRLAGFSYNEQFF

v_gene: TRBV28
abundance: -
d_gene: -
j_gene: TRBJ2-4
len: 16
CDR3nt: TGTGCCAGCAGTTTTTATGCGATCCGACGACAGCACATTCAGTACTTC
CDR3aa: CASSFYAIRRQHIQYF

v_gene: TRBV28
abundance: -
d_gene: TRBD1
j_gene: TRBJ2-7
len: 14
CDR3nt: TGTGCCAGCACCCAACCAGGGGGCCCCTACGAGCAGTACTTC
CDR3aa: CASTQPGGPYEQYF

v_gene: TRBV14
abundance: -
d_gene: TRBD1
j_gene: TRBJ2-2
len: 16
CDR3nt: TGTGCCAGCAGCCCTTCCGGGACAGAAGACACCGGGGAGCTGTTTTTT
CDR3aa: CASSPSGTEDTGELFF

v_gene: TRBV5-1
abundance: -
d_gene: -
j_gene: TRBJ2-7
len: 13
CDR3nt: TGCGCCAGCAGCTTGGCCATCGGGGGCGAGCAGTACTTC
CDR3aa: CASSLAIGGEQYF

v_gene: TRBV11-2
abundance: -
d_gene: -
j_gene: TRBJ2-3
len: 16
CDR3nt: TGTGCCAGCAGCCGGAGTGCCCCTGCACACACAGATACGCAGTATTTT
CDR3aa: CASSRSAPAHTDTQYF

v_gene: TRBV6-5
abundance: -
d_gene: TRBD2
j_gene: TRBJ2-5
len: 15
CDR3nt: TGTGCCAGCAGTAGGAATAGCGGGATAGGAGAGACCCAGTACTTC
CDR3aa: CASSRNSGIGETQYF

v_gene: TRBV25-1
abundance: once
d_gene: -
j_gene: TRBJ2-1
len: 15
CDR3nt: TGTGCCAGCAGTGAATCGAAGGGGTTGGGCAATGAGCAGTTCTTC
CDR3aa: CASSESKGLGNEQFF

v_gene: TRBV5-1
abundance: -
d_gene: TRBD1
j_gene: TRBJ1-6
len: 14
CDR3nt: TGCGCCAGCAGCTTGACAGGGGATAATTCACCCCTCCACTTT
CDR3aa: CASSLTGDNSPLHF

v_gene: TRBV6-6
abundance: -
d_gene: TRBD2
j_gene: TRBJ2-1
len: 17
CDR3nt: TGTGCCAGCAGTCGGACTAGCGGGAGGGCCTCCTACAATGAGCAGTTCTTC
CDR3aa: CASSRTSGRASYNEQFF

v_gene: TRBV3-1/TRBV3-2
abundance: -
d_gene: -
j_gene: TRBJ1-3
len: 16
CDR3nt: TGTGCCAGCAGCCAATCTTTCGGAGAGGCTGGAAACACCATATATTTT
CDR3aa: CASSQSFGEAGNTIYF

v_gene: TRBV3-1/TRBV3-2
abundance: -
d_gene: -
j_gene: TRBJ2-3
len: 20
CDR3nt: TGTGCCAGCAGCCAAGATTCTCTAGGGTGGCAGGGAATCAGCACAGATACGCAGTATTTT
CDR3aa: CASSQDSLGWQGISTDTQYF

v_gene: TRBV23-1
abundance: -
d_gene: TRBD2
j_gene: TRBJ2-7
len: 17
CDR3nt: TGCGCCAGCAGTCAATCGGGGGAGGGCCTGGGGCCCTACGAGCAGTACTTC
CDR3aa: CASSQSGEGLGPYEQYF